A single sample gave rise to the 20 T cell receptor beta chains below, sequenced in a study of blood T cell repertoires in COVID-19. The method was immunoSEQ multiplex PCR; TCRdb's version includes in-frame clones alone and lacks a portion of them. Altogether just over 65,000 clones are present, under 90% being singletons, with the ten largest covering approximately 1.5%. The sample consisted of peripheral blood. The receptor set was obtained from a man in his sixties with acute or convalescent COVID-19.

The chain's CDR3 is CASSLTGTGTDTQYF. CDR3 DNA sequence: TGCGCCAGCAGCTTGACAGGGACGGGCACAGATACGCAGTATTTT. The chain combines TRBV5-1 with TRBJ2-3; possibly TRBD1 for D (6 bases). The CDR3 spans 15 residues. The V end was cut by 1 base, the J end by 1 base, with 10 bases between. The germline CDR1 and CDR2 sequences are SGHRS and YFSETQ.

J is TRBJ2-2 and V is TRBV3-1 (or the pseudogene TRBV3-2); tentative D call: TRBD1 (5 bases). Trimming took 0 bases from V and 7 from J, leaving 15 bases between them. The CDR3 spans 16 residues. Germline V lookup: CDR1 LGHDT, CDR2 YNNKEL (reference sequence). The CDR3 DNA reads as TGTGCCAGCAGCCAAGATCGTATGACAGTAAACGGGGAGCTGTTTTTT. Translating it yields CASSQDRMTVNGELFF.

The chain has TRBV19 and TRBJ1-5; 7 bases are shared with TRBD1. The CDR3 covers 13 residues. CDR1 and CDR2 from the germline V gene are LNHDA and SQIVND (reference sequence). V lost 5 bases to trimming and J lost 7 bases; unmatched junction nucleotides: 5. The CDR3 loop reads CASSSDRDQPQHF. The CDR3 region has the DNA TGTGCCAGTAGTTCCGACAGGGACCAGCCCCAGCATTTT. The whole variable domain, filled in from reference TRBV19 and TRBJ1-5, reads DGGITQSPKYLFRKEGQNVTLSCEQNLNHDAMYWYRQDPGQGLRLIYYSQIVNDFQKGDIAEGYSVSREKKESFPLTVTSAQKNPTAFYLCASSSDRDQPQHFGDGTRLSIL.

The CDR3 region is CASSLLYNEQFF. The CDR3, as DNA: TGTGCCAGCAGCTTACTCTACAATGAGCAGTTCTTC. V usage is TRBV7-2 and J usage is TRBJ2-1, with D unresolved. Germline CDR1 and CDR2: SGHTA and FQGNSA. This CDR3 is 12 amino acids long. With 2 bases removed from V and 3 bases from J, the gap between germline ends came to 2 bases.

The V gene is TRBV5-1, the J gene TRBJ2-1; 7 bases match TRBD2. Germline CDR1 SGHRS, CDR2 YFSETQ. With V trimmed by 5 bases and J by 9 bases, 5 bases remained unmatched. This CDR3 is built from 12 residues. The CDR3 sequence is CASSGGGFEQFF. CDR3 sequence (DNA): TGCGCCAGCAGTGGCGGGGGTTTTGAGCAGTTCTTC.

This clone was seen only once. The chain is built from TRBV7-2 and TRBJ1-5, with D possibly TRBD1 on 5 matching bases. Germline values: CDR1 SGHTA, CDR2 FQGNSA. This CDR3 is 15 amino acids long. The V end was cut by 4 bases, the J end by 2 bases, with 12 bases between. For the CDR3, the DNA is TGTGCCAGCAGCTGGGCAGACAGCCGCAATCAGCCCCAGCATTTT. This encodes CASSWADSRNQPQHF. Filled out from reference TRBV7-2 and TRBJ1-5, the complete variable domain reads GAGVSQSPSNKVTEKGKDVELRCDPISGHTALYWYRQSLGQGLEFLIYFQGNSAPDKSGLPSDRFSAERTGGSVSTLTIQRTQQEDSAVYLCASSWADSRNQPQHFGDGTRLSIL.

V is TRBV10-1 and J is TRBJ1-1; D gene uncertain. The length of the CDR3 is 13 residues. Germline loops: CDR1 WNHNN, CDR2 SYGVQD (reference sequence). V was trimmed by 6 bases and J by 1 base, leaving 9 bases between them. This chain's CDR3 is CASSFPGNTEAFF. CDR3 DNA sequence: TGCGCCAGCAGCTTCCCGGGGAACACTGAAGCTTTCTTT.

This chain connects TRBV12-5 to TRBJ2-4; 9 bases match TRBD1. Unmatched junction bases numbered 9, after V lost 10 bases and J lost 8 bases. The CDR3 contains 13 residues. In germline, CDR1 is LGHNT, CDR2 FRNRAP. The CDR3 nucleotides read TGTGCTACCTCCGGGACAGGGATGGACATTCAGTACTTC. Protein product: CATSGTGMDIQYF.

The chain recombines TRBV4-2 with TRBJ2-1; TRBD2 matches 8 bases. V lost 4 bases and J lost 6; bases outside the gene matches: 11. Looked up from germline, CDR1 is LGHNA and CDR2 is YNFKEQ. This CDR3 region has 16 residues. The CDR3 DNA is TGTGCCAGCAGCCCTCGGACTAGCTCCTTAGGCAATGAGCAGTTCTTC. Translation: CASSPRTSSLGNEQFF.

This clone was observed a handful of times. The chain joins TRBV9 to TRBJ2-1, with D perhaps matching TRBD2 (6 bases). V lost 0 bases, J lost 6 bases, and 10 bases lay in between. Germline assignment: CDR1 SGDLS and CDR2 YYNGEE. CDR3 length: 14 amino acids. The CDR3 coding sequence is TGTGCCAGCAGCGTAGCGGGGGAGCGCAATGAGCAGTTCTTC. Translation gives CASSVAGERNEQFF.

The chain employs TRBV9 and TRBJ2-5, with no clear D. Germline-derived CDR1 and CDR2 are SGDLS and YYNGEE. The CDR3 runs to 15 residues. V gave up 0 bases and J gave up 1 base, with 10 bases separating them. The CDR3 is CASSVVSHPQETQYF. DNA for the CDR3: TGTGCCAGCAGCGTAGTCAGTCACCCCCAAGAGACCCAGTACTTC.

This chain uses TRBV7-9 with TRBJ1-2, with D uncertain. The length of the CDR3 is 15 residues. V gave up 2 bases and J gave up 3 bases, with 13 bases separating them. Looked up from germline, CDR1 is SEHNR and CDR2 is FQNEAQ (reference sequence). CDR3 sequence (DNA): TGTGCCAGCAGCTTAAAGGCCGGGGAGGACTATGGCTACACCTTC. It translates to CASSLKAGEDYGYTF.

This rearrangement joins TRBV9 to TRBJ1-3; D ambiguous. Germline loops: CDR1 SGDLS, CDR2 YYNGEE. This CDR3 has 15 amino acids. V was trimmed by 2 bases and J by 0 bases, leaving 9 bases between them. Written as DNA, the CDR3 is TGTGCCAGCAGCGTTCGAGGAGGCTCTGGAAACACCATATATTTT. Amino acids: CASSVRGGSGNTIYF.

This chain connects TRBV10-3 to TRBJ1-2; D is undetermined. Germline CDR1 is ENHRY and CDR2 is SYGVKD. This CDR3 contains 12 residues. Trimming stripped 6 bases from V and 2 bases from J, with 7 bases between. The CDR3 region has the DNA TGTGCCATCAGCACAGAGAACTATGGCTACACCTTC. Its protein is CAISTENYGYTF.

The rearrangement uses TRBV12-3 or TRBV12-4 and TRBJ2-1, with 7 bases aligning to TRBD2. This CDR3 has 13 amino acids. Germline trimming cut 7 bases from V and 8 bases from J; bases unmatched to any gene: 8. In DNA form, the CDR3 reads TGTGCCAGCACCCTGAGAGCGGGGCATGAGCAGTTCTTC. Its translation: CASTLRAGHEQFF.

A few counts support this clone. The genes are TRBV7-2 and TRBJ1-1; 8 bases agree with TRBD1. J gave up 2 bases and V 6 bases, and 5 bases lay outside the gene matches. The CDR3 extends over 14 amino acids. Germline V gene sequence: CDR1 SGHTA, CDR2 FQGNSA. CDR3 DNA: TGTGCCAGCAGAGGGGACAGGACAAACACTGAAGCTTTCTTT. Its translation is CASRGDRTNTEAFF.

V is TRBV7-3 and J is TRBJ2-1; 9 positions agree with TRBD2. The CDR3 spans 15 residues. Per germline, CDR1 SGHTA and CDR2 FQGTGA. V shed 4 bases, J shed 2 bases, and the junction held 3 bases outside the gene matches. The CDR3 spells CASSSLAGPYNEQFF. CDR3 bases: TGTGCCAGCAGCTCTCTAGCGGGACCCTACAATGAGCAGTTCTTC. The complete variable domain, with remaining parts taken from reference TRBV7-3 and TRBJ2-1, reads GAGVSQTPSNKVTEKGKYVELRCDPISGHTALYWYRQSLGQGPEFLIYFQGTGAADDSGLPNDRFFAVRPEGSVSTLKIQRTERGDSAVYLCASSSLAGPYNEQFFGPGTRLTVL.

This chain uses TRBV7-9 with TRBJ2-7, with D possibly TRBD2 on 7 matching bases. Trimming took 5 bases from V and 2 from J, leaving 16 bases between them. The V gene's germline CDR1 is SEHNR and CDR2 FQNEAQ (reference sequence). This CDR3 comprises 15 residues. The CDR3 coding sequence is TGTGCCAGCAGCCCCAAGGGGGGGTCGACCTACGAGCAGTACTTC. This codes for CASSPKGGSTYEQYF.

V is TRBV7-2 and J is TRBJ1-2, with TRBD1 identical over 8 bases. Germline V gene lookup returns CDR1 SGHTA and CDR2 FQGNSA. CDR3 length: 15 amino acids. The J segment lost 7 bases and the V segment lost 1 base, leaving 8 bases of the junction unmatched. The CDR3 sequence: CASSLGFQGASGYTF. In DNA, the CDR3 is TGTGCCAGCAGCTTAGGATTCCAGGGGGCGAGTGGCTACACCTTC.

This chain connects TRBV18 to TRBJ1-1; D possibly corresponds to TRBD1 (5 bases). The CDR3 spans 14 residues. V was trimmed by 3 bases and J by 6 bases, leaving 14 bases between them. Per germline, CDR1 KGHSH and CDR2 LQKENI. CDR3: CASSPSRAGAEAFF. As DNA, the CDR3 is TGTGCCAGCTCACCGTCCAGGGCGGGGGCTGAAGCTTTCTTT.